The rows below give T cell receptor beta chains drawn from one sample of a study of blood T cell repertoires in COVID-19. Method: immunoSEQ multiplex PCR; TCRdb's copy keeps in-frame clones and lacks some. The repertoire holds some 200,000 clones, around 82% seen once, with roughly 5.2% in the top ten. Sequences were obtained from PBMCs or T cells enriched from blood (not recorded which). Receptors were obtained from a woman aged 60-70 years with acute COVID-19. Each CDR3 is given with its conserved first and last residue. D genes are given only for firm matches. Clone sizes are given selectively: once, few, many, or a class where the clone is expanded.

CDR3nt | CDR3aa | j_gene | abundance | v_gene | d_gene
TGCGCCAGCAGTGAGTCAACAGGAGGGAACTATGGCTACACCTTC | CASSESTGGNYGYTF | TRBJ1-2 | NA | TRBV10-2 | NA
TGTGCCAGCAGCGTCTCTGGGGACAGGCAAGAGACCCAGTACTTC | CASSVSGDRQETQYF | TRBJ2-5 | NA | TRBV9 | TRBD1
TGTGCCAGCTCGCCGGGACAGGGGAACTATGGCTACACCTTC | CASSPGQGNYGYTF | TRBJ1-2 | NA | TRBV21-1 | NA
TGTGCCAGCAGTTTAATACAGCGGGGGGGCACAGATACGCAGTATTTT | CASSLIQRGGTDTQYF | TRBJ2-3 | once | TRBV27 | TRBD2
TGTGCCAGCTCAGCTCCCGGACTAGCGGGGGGGACCCAGTACTTC | CASSAPGLAGGTQYF | TRBJ2-5 | few | TRBV18 | TRBD2
TGTGCCAGCAGCCTCCGGGACTTCTCCGTTTTTCAGTACTTC | CASSLRDFSVFQYF | TRBJ2-4 | NA | TRBV6-2/TRBV6-3 | NA
TGTGCCAGCGCGGCCACCGGGACAGGGACCTCTGAAGCTTTCTTT | CASAATGTGTSEAFF | TRBJ1-1 | few | TRBV2 | TRBD1
TGTGCCAGCAGTGAAACAATCCCCCTGAACACCGGGGAGCTGTTTTTT | CASSETIPLNTGELFF | TRBJ2-2 | NA | TRBV6-1 | NA
TGTGCTAGTGGTTTGGTTAAGTGGACAGGGGCAATCAATGAGCAGTTCTTC | CASGLVKWTGAINEQFF | TRBJ2-1 | NA | TRBV12-5 | TRBD1
TGTGCCAGCAGCCAAGGGGGTAGGACGGGGGCCCTCCACTTT | CASSQGGRTGALHF | TRBJ1-6 | NA | TRBV3-1/TRBV3-2 | NA
TGTGCCAGCAGCTTGACAGGCACAGATACGCAGTATTTT | CASSLTGTDTQYF | TRBJ2-3 | NA | TRBV11-3 | NA
TGCGCCAGCAGAGATCTAGGCCAGGGCTCCTATAATTCACCCCTCCACTTT | CASRDLGQGSYNSPLHF | TRBJ1-6 | NA | TRBV10-2 | NA
TGCGCCAGCAGCGAGCGGGGCGCCTCGGGAGGTACGCAGTATTTT | CASSERGASGGTQYF | TRBJ2-3 | NA | TRBV5-1 | TRBD2
TGCGCCAGCAGCCAAGATGGGACAGGGCAGAACACTGAAGCTTTCTTT | CASSQDGTGQNTEAFF | TRBJ1-1 | once | TRBV4-3 | TRBD1
TGTGCCAGCAGCCCCGATGGGCGCTCCCACTGGGCTTTCTTT | CASSPDGRSHWAFF | TRBJ1-1 | NA | TRBV7-2 | NA
TGTGCCAGCAGTTTAACAGTATCGGAGACCCAGTACTTC | CASSLTVSETQYF | TRBJ2-5 | NA | TRBV6-5 | NA
TGTGCCAGCAGCAACCGACTAGCATCCCAAGAGACCCAGTACTTC | CASSNRLASQETQYF | TRBJ2-5 | once | TRBV14 | TRBD2
TGTGCCAGCAGCTCGGGACAGCATAATGAAAAACTGTTTTTT | CASSSGQHNEKLFF | TRBJ1-4 | NA | TRBV5-4 | TRBD1
TGTGCCAGCAGATACGGGACAGGGGAATACGAGCAGTACTTC | CASRYGTGEYEQYF | TRBJ2-7 | NA | TRBV11-2 | TRBD1
TGTGCCAGCAGCCAAGCAGGGACTTCCCTTCCCGGGGAGCTGTTTTTT | CASSQAGTSLPGELFF | TRBJ2-2 | NA | TRBV3-1/TRBV3-2 | NA
TGTGCCAGCAGCTTTAGCGGGGGAGAAGAGACCCAGTACTTC | CASSFSGGEETQYF | TRBJ2-5 | NA | TRBV5-6 | TRBD2
TGTGCCAGCAGTTACTCGTCCCTTAATCAGCCCCAGCATTTT | CASSYSSLNQPQHF | TRBJ1-5 | NA | TRBV6-2/TRBV6-3 | NA
TGTGCCAGCAGCGGGAGCGGGGGCTACACCTTC | CASSGSGGYTF | TRBJ1-2 | NA | TRBV28 | NA
TGTGCCTGGACAGGACAAAGCAATCAGCCCCAGCATTTT | CAWTGQSNQPQHF | TRBJ1-5 | NA | TRBV30 | NA
TGTGCCAGCAGCCGGGACTGGACGAGCAATCAGCCCCAGCATTTT | CASSRDWTSNQPQHF | TRBJ1-5 | NA | TRBV7-9 | NA
TGTGCCAGCAGTGAAGCTATTGAGGGGGCCTCTTTCTTT | CASSEAIEGASFF | TRBJ1-1 | once | TRBV2 | TRBD1
TGCGCCAGCAGACGGGACAGCTATGGCTACACCTTC | CASRRDSYGYTF | TRBJ1-2 | NA | TRBV10-2 | TRBD1
TGCGCCAGCAGCCATCAGGGTAGAGATACGCAGTATTTT | CASSHQGRDTQYF | TRBJ2-3 | few | TRBV4-3 | NA
TGTGCCAGCAGCAAAGCGCTGCCTAGCGGGAGCGGTGAGCAGTACTTC | CASSKALPSGSGEQYF | TRBJ2-7 | NA | TRBV21-1 | NA
TGTGCCAGTAGTATCCCCATCGGACAGGGCCATCAGCCCCAGCATTTT | CASSIPIGQGHQPQHF | TRBJ1-5 | NA | TRBV19 | TRBD1
TGTGCCAGCACTCCACAGGGCACATTCACTGAAGCTTTCTTT | CASTPQGTFTEAFF | TRBJ1-1 | few | TRBV7-9 | NA
TGTGCCAGCAGTCTCCCAGGGACAGATACGCAGTATTTT | CASSLPGTDTQYF | TRBJ2-3 | NA | TRBV7-2 | NA
TGTGCCAGCAGTTACCGACTAGCGGGGGGCGACCCCCATGAGCAGTTCTTC | CASSYRLAGGDPHEQFF | TRBJ2-1 | NA | TRBV6-2/TRBV6-3 | TRBD2
TGTGCCATCAGTACGGGGGACACTGAAGCTTTCTTT | CAISTGDTEAFF | TRBJ1-1 | NA | TRBV10-3 | NA
TGTGCCAGTAGTATGAGCTCTGGGGCCAACGTCCTGACTTTC | CASSMSSGANVLTF | TRBJ2-6 | once | TRBV19 | NA
TGTGCCAGCAGCCCAAGGACTAGCGGGAACACAGATACGCAGTATTTT | CASSPRTSGNTDTQYF | TRBJ2-3 | NA | TRBV7-2 | TRBD2
TGTGCCACCAGTGATTTGCAATCCCAGGGGGAGACCCAGTACTTC | CATSDLQSQGETQYF | TRBJ2-5 | NA | TRBV24-1 | NA
TGTGCCAGCAACCTGCGGGGGGCCCCCTATGGCTACACCTTC | CASNLRGAPYGYTF | TRBJ1-2 | few | TRBV28 | NA
TGCGCCAGCAGCCAAGATCCCGCGGGACAGGGGCCCACCTCTAATTCACCCCTCCACTTT | CASSQDPAGQGPTSNSPLHF | TRBJ1-6 | NA | TRBV4-3 | TRBD1
TGTGCCACCAGTGACCCTACCCCACCGGGACTAGCTGTCGGGGAGCTGTTTTTT | CATSDPTPPGLAVGELFF | TRBJ2-2 | NA | TRBV24-1 | TRBD2
TGCGCCAGCAGCACGGGGGCTAACTATGGCTACACCTTC | CASSTGANYGYTF | TRBJ1-2 | once | TRBV5-1 | NA
TGCAGCGTTGAAGTTGACAGGGGCGTAGATACGCAGTATTTT | CSVEVDRGVDTQYF | TRBJ2-3 | NA | TRBV29-1 | TRBD1
TGTGCCAGCAGCTTCAGGGGGTCCTATAATTCACCCCTCCACTTT | CASSFRGSYNSPLHF | TRBJ1-6 | once | TRBV7-2 | TRBD1
TGCGCCAGCAGCCCGAAAGGCAAAGGGGGTAGTAGTGGCTACACCTTC | CASSPKGKGGSSGYTF | TRBJ1-2 | NA | TRBV4-1 | NA
TGTGCCAGCAGGATGGACAGGGCGGGCGAGCAGTACTTC | CASRMDRAGEQYF | TRBJ2-7 | NA | TRBV6-5 | TRBD1
TGTGCCAGCAGCCAGAGGACTAGCGGGCGAAGATCCCAAGAGACCCAGTACTTC | CASSQRTSGRRSQETQYF | TRBJ2-5 | NA | TRBV4-2 | TRBD2
TGCGCCAGCAGCCAAGTGGAGGACGCACCCCTCCACTTT | CASSQVEDAPLHF | TRBJ1-6 | NA | TRBV4-3 | NA
TGTGCCAGCAGCTTAGAAAGGACACAAGAGACCCAGTACTTC | CASSLERTQETQYF | TRBJ2-5 | NA | TRBV7-2 | NA
TGCGCCAGCAGCCAAGAAAAACGGACAGGGCGTGACGAGCAGTACTTC | CASSQEKRTGRDEQYF | TRBJ2-7 | once | TRBV4-1 | TRBD1
TGTGCCAGCAGCGCCTCTCGACAGGGTAGCCAGCCCCAGCATTTT | CASSASRQGSQPQHF | TRBJ1-5 | NA | TRBV5-4 | TRBD1
TGTGCCAGCAGCTCCGGGACAGGGGGATCTCAGCCCCAGCATTTT | CASSSGTGGSQPQHF | TRBJ1-5 | once | TRBV6-5 | TRBD1
TGTGCCAGCAGCTACGGCGGGACAGAGAATAATTCACCCCTCCACTTT | CASSYGGTENNSPLHF | TRBJ1-6 | NA | TRBV3-1/TRBV3-2 | TRBD1
TGTGCCAGCAGCTTAAGGTCCGGGACAGGAAACACCGGGGAGCTGTTTTTT | CASSLRSGTGNTGELFF | TRBJ2-2 | few | TRBV7-8 | TRBD1